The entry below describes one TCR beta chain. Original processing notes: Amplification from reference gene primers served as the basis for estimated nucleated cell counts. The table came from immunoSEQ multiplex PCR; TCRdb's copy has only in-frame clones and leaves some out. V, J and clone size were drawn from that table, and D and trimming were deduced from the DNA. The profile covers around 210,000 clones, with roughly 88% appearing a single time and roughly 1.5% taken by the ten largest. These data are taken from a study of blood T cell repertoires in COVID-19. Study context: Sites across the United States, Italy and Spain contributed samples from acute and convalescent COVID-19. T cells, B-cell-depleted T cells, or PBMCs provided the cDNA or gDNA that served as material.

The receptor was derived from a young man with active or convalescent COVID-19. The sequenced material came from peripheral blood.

The CDR3 reads CASSVVAQGADTQYF. The CDR3 DNA is TGTGCCAGCAGCGTAGTTGCACAGGGCGCAGATACGCAGTATTTT. The chain combines TRBV9 with TRBJ2-3, with a possible D match to TRBD1 (6 bases). Between the trimmed V and J ends, which lost 0 bases and 4 bases, there was a span of 12 bases. Germline V gene lookup returns CDR1 SGDLS and CDR2 YYNGEE. CDR3 length: 15 residues.